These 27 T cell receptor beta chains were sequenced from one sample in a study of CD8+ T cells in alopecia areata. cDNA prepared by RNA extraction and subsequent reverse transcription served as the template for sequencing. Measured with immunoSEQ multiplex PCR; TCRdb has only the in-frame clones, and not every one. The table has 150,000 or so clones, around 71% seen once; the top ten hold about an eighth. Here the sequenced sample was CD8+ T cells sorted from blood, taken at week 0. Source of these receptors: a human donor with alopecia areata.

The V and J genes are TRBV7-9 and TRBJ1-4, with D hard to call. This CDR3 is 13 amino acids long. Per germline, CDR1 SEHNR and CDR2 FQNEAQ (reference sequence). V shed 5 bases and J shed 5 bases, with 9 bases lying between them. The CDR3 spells CASSPPVNEKLFF. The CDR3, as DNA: TGTGCCAGCAGCCCCCCCGTGAATGAAAAACTGTTTTTT.

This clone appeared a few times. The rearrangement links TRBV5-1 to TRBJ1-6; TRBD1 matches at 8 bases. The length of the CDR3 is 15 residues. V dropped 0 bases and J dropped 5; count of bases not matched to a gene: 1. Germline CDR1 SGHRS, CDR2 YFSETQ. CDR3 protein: CASSLAGGDNSPLHF. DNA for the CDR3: TGCGCCAGCAGCTTGGCAGGGGGCGATAATTCACCCCTCCACTTT.

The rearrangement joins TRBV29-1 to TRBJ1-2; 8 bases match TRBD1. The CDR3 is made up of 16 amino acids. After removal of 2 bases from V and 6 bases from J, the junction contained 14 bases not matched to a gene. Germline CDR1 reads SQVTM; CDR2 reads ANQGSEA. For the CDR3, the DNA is TGCAGCGTTGAATGGACAGGGCCCTTATCGAGGGATGGCTACACCTTC. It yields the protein CSVEWTGPLSRDGYTF.

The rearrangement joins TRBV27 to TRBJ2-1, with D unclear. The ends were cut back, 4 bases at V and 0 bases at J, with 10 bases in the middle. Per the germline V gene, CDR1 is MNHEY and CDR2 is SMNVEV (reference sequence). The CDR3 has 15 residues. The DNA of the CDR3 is TGTGCCAGCAGTTCCCTAAGTCCCTCCTACAATGAGCAGTTCTTC. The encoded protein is CASSSLSPSYNEQFF.

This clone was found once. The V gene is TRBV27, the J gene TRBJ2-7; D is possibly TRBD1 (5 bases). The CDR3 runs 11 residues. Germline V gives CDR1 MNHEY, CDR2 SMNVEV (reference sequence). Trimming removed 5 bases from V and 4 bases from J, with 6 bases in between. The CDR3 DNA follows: TGTGCCAGCAGTAGGGGATACGAGCAGTACTTC. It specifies CASSRGYEQYF.

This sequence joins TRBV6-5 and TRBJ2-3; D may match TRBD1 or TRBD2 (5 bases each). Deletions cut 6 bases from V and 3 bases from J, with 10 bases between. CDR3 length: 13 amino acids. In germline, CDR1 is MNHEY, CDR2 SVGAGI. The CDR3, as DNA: TGTGCCAGCAGCGGGGCAGGGACAGATACGCAGTATTTT. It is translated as CASSGAGTDTQYF.

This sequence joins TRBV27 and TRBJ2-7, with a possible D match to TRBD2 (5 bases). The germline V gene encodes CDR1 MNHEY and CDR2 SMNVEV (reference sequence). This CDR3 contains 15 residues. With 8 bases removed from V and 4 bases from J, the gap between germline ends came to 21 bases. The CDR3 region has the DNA TGTGCCAGCCTAGGGAGAACAGCTTCAGGTTACGAGCAGTACTTC. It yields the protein CASLGRTASGYEQYF.

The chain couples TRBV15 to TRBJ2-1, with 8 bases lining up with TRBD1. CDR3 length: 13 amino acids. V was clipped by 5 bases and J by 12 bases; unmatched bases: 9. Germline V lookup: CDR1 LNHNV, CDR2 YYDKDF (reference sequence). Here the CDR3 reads CATSPGQVFGQFF. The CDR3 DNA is TGTGCCACCAGCCCGGGACAGGTATTCGGGCAGTTCTTC.

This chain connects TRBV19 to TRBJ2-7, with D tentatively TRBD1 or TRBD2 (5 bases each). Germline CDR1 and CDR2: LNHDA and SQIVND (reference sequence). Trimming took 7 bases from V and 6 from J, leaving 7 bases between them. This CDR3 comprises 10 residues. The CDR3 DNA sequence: TGTGCCAGTATGGGGACCGAGCAGTACTTC. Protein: CASMGTEQYF.

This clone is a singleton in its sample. CDR3 protein: CASSVDPDGYTF. The CDR3 DNA is TGTGCCAGCAGCGTAGATCCAGATGGCTACACCTTC. V and J are TRBV9 and TRBJ1-2; the D is unclear. This CDR3 region has 12 residues. With 0 bases removed from V and 6 bases from J, the gap between germline ends came to 6 bases. The germline V gene encodes CDR1 SGDLS and CDR2 YYNGEE.

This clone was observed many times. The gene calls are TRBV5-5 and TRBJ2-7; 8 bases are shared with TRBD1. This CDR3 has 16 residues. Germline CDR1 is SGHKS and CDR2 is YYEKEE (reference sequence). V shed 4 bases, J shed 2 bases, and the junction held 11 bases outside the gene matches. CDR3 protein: CASSGGIRGRTYEQYF. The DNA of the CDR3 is TGTGCCAGCAGCGGGGGTATCAGGGGGCGAACCTACGAGCAGTACTTC.

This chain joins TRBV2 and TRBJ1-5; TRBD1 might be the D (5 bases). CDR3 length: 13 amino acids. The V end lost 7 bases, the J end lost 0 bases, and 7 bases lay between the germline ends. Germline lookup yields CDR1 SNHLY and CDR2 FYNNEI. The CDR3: CASTQGSNQPQHF. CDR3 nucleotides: TGTGCCAGCACTCAGGGTAGCAATCAGCCCCAGCATTTT.

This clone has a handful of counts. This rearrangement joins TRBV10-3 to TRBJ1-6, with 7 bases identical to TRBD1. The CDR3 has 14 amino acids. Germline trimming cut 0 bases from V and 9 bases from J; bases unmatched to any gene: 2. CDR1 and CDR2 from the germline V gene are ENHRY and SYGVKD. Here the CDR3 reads CAISESGGSSPLHF. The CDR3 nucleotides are TGTGCCATCAGTGAGTCAGGGGGCAGTTCACCCCTCCACTTT.

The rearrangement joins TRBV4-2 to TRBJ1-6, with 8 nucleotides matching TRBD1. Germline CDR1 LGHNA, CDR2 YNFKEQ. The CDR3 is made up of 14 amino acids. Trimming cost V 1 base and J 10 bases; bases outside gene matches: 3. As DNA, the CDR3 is TGTGCCAGCAGCCAAGCCTCAGGGGGCTCACCCCTCCACTTT. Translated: CASSQASGGSPLHF.

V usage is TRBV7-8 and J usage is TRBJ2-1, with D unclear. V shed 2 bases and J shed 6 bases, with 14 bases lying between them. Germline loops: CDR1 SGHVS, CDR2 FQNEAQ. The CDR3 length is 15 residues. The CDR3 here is CASSLLWTYGNEQFF. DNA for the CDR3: TGTGCCAGCAGCTTATTATGGACCTACGGCAATGAGCAGTTCTTC.

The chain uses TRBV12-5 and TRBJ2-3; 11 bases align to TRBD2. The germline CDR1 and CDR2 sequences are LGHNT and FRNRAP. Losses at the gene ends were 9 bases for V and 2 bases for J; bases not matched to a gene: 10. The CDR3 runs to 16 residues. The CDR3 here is CASSKLAGDDTDTQYF. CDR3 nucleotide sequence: TGTGCTAGCTCCAAACTAGCGGGGGATGACACAGATACGCAGTATTTT. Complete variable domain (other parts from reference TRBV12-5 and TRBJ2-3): DARVTQTPRHKVTEMGQEVTMRCQPILGHNTVFWYRQTMMQGLELLAYFRNRAPLDDSGMPKDRFSAEMPDATLATLKIQPSEPRDSAVYFCASSKLAGDDTDTQYFGPGTRLTVL.

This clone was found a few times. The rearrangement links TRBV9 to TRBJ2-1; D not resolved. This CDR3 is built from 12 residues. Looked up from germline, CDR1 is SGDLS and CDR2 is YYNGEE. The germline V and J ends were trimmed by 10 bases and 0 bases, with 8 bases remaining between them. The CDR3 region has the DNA TGTGCCGACCAGAGCTCCTACAATGAGCAGTTCTTC. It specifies CADQSSYNEQFF.

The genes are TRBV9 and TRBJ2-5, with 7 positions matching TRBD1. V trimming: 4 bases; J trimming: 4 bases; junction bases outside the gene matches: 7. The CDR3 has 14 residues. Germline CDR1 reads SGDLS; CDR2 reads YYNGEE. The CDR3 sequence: CASSPRTGRETQYF. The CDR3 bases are TGTGCCAGCAGCCCAAGGACAGGCAGAGAGACCCAGTACTTC.

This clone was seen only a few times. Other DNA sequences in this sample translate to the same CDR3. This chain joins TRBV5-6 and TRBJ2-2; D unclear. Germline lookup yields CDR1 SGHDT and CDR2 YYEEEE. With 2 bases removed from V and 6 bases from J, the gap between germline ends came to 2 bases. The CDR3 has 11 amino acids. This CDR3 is CASSFAGELFF. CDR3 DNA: TGTGCCAGCAGCTTCGCCGGGGAGCTGTTTTTT.

This CDR3 is CATSTGYNEQFF. The CDR3 region has the DNA TGTGCCACCAGCACTGGCTACAATGAGCAGTTCTTC. The chain is built from TRBV15 and TRBJ2-1; no firm D call. CDR1 is LNHNV and CDR2 is YYDKDF in the germline V gene (reference sequence). V shed 4 bases and J shed 3 bases, with 4 bases lying between them. The CDR3 has 12 residues.

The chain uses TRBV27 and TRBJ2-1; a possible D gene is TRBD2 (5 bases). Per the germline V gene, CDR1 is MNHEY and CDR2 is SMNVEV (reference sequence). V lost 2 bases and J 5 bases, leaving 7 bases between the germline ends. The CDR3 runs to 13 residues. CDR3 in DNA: TGTGCCAGCAGTTTACGGGGAGACAATGAGCAGTTCTTC. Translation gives CASSLRGDNEQFF.

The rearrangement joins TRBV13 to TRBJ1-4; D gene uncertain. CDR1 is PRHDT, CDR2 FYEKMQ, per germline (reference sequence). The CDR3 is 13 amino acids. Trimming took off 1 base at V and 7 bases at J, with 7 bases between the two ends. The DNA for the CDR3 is TGTGCCAGCAGCTTAGAAGGTAGTGAAAAACTGTTTTTT. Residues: CASSLEGSEKLFF.

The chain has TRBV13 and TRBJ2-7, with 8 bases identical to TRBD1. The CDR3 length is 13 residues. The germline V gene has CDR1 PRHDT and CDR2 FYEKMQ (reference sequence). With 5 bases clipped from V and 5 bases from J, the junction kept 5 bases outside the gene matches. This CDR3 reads CASSPGTGNEQYF. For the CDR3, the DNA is TGTGCCAGCAGCCCCGGGACAGGTAACGAGCAGTACTTC.

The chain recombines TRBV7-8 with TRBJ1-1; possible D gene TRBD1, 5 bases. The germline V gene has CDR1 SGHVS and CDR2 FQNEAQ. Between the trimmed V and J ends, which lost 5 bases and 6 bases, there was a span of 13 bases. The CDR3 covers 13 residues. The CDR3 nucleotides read TGTGCCAGCAGCCATCAGGGTCTGCCTGAAGCTTTCTTT. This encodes CASSHQGLPEAFF.

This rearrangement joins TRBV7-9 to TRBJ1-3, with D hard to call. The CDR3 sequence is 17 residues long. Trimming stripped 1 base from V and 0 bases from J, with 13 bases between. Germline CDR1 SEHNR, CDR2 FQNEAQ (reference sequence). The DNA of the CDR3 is TGTGCCAGCAGCTTAGTGTCCCGACGGACCTCTGGAAACACCATATATTTT. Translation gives CASSLVSRRTSGNTIYF. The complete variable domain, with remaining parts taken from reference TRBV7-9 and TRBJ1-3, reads DTGVSQNPRHKITKRGQNVTFRCDPISEHNRLYWYRQTLGQGPEFLTYFQNEAQLEKSRLLSDRFSAERPKGSFSTLEIQRTEQGDSAMYLCASSLVSRRTSGNTIYFGEGSWLTVV.

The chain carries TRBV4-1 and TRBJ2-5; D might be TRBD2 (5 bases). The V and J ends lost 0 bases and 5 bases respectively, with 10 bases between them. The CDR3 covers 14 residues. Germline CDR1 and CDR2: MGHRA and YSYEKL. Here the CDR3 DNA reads TGCGCCAGCAGCCAAGACGGGGTGGAGGAGACCCAGTACTTC. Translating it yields CASSQDGVEETQYF.

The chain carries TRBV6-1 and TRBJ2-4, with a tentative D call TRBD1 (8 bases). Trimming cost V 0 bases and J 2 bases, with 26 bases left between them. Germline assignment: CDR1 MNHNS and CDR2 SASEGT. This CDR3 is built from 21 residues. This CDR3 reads CASSEAAGGGWTGLSKNIQYF. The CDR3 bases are TGTGCCAGCAGTGAAGCCGCTGGGGGGGGGTGGACAGGGTTGTCCAAAAACATTCAGTACTTC.